Listed here are 7 T cell receptor beta chains from one sample, sequenced in a study of early T cells in non-severe SARS-CoV-2 infection. MiXCR, applied by TCRdb to the 5' RACE reads, yields one record per CDR3 protein. The repertoire has tens of thousands of distinct CDR3 sequences, about 5.8% of them found once; the top ten carry about 25%. Sequenced: whole blood. The receptors originated from an adult who was a healthcare worker with PCR-confirmed SARS-CoV-2 infection or an uninfected control (not recorded which).

This clonotype was picked up many times. The J gene is TRBJ1-1, the V gene TRBV18; D unresolved. V lost 3 bases and J 2 bases, leaving 10 bases between the germline ends. Germline CDR1 KGHSH, CDR2 LQKENI. The CDR3 runs to 14 residues. The CDR3 protein is CASSPIQINTEAFF. The DNA for the CDR3 is TGTGCCAGCTCACCTATTCAGATCAACACTGAAGCTTTCTTT.

This clonotype was picked up many times. The gene calls are TRBV18 and TRBJ2-2; tentatively, D is TRBD2 (6 bases). V was shortened by 3 bases and J by 2 bases, with 16 bases between the two germline ends. CDR3 length equals 17 residues. Looked up from germline, CDR1 is KGHSH and CDR2 is LQKENI. CDR3 loop: CASSPLAWGSNTGELFF. The CDR3 bases are TGTGCCAGCTCACCTCTAGCGTGGGGCTCCAACACCGGGGAGCTGTTTTTT.

The rearrangement links TRBV3-1 to TRBJ2-7; D gene uncertain. The V end lost 3 bases, the J end lost 4 bases, and 13 bases lay between the germline ends. This CDR3 spans 14 amino acids. Germline-derived CDR1 and CDR2 are LGHDT and YNNKEL (reference sequence). For the CDR3, the DNA is TGTGCCAGCAGCCAGACTCCCAGATTATACGAGCAGTACTTC. It codes for CASSQTPRLYEQYF.

With regard to this clonotype: This may be a read error: a much more frequent sequence differs by one nucleotide. The chain joins TRBV20-1 to TRBJ2-1, with TRBD2 matching 7 bases. Germline V gene data show CDR1 as DFQATT and CDR2 as SNEGSKA (reference sequence). The CDR3 totals 15 residues. This chain's CDR3 is CSAPRTRSSYNGQFF. CDR3 DNA: TGCAGTGCGCCGAGGACTAGGAGCTCCTACAATGGGCAGTTCTTC.

The chain recombines TRBV19 with TRBJ2-1; 7 bases line up with TRBD2. Unmatched junction bases numbered 8, after V lost 3 bases and J lost 0 bases. This CDR3 has 17 residues. Per germline, CDR1 LNHDA and CDR2 SQIVND (reference sequence). CDR3 DNA: TGTGCCAGTAGTATTTGGGGAGGGGCCAGCTCCTACAATGAGCAGTTCTTC. It yields the protein CASSIWGGASSYNEQFF.

The sample holds many counts of this clonotype. The rearrangement links TRBV5-5 to TRBJ1-1, with no clear D. The CDR3 has 13 amino acids. Looked up from germline, CDR1 is SGHKS and CDR2 is YYEKEE (reference sequence). The V and J ends lost 1 base and 4 bases respectively, with 8 bases between them. The CDR3 bases are TGTGCCAGCAGCTTGCTACGTACCACTGAAGCTTTCTTT. As protein: CASSLLRTTEAFF.

This clonotype occurred many times. This rearrangement joins TRBV12-3 or TRBV12-4 to TRBJ2-4, with a possible D match to TRBD2 (5 bases). The CDR3 sequence is 11 residues long. The V gene lost 7 bases and the J gene lost 12 bases, with 13 bases spanning the gap. CDR3 protein: CASTSGMRQYF. CDR3 DNA sequence: TGTGCCAGCACCTCGGGGATGCGTCAGTACTTC.